The 20 T cell receptor beta chains reported below all come from one sample, sequenced in a study of human T cells and chemical hapten exposure. TCRdb fed the RACE reads into MiXCR, producing one record per CDR3 protein. The sample carries over 300,000 distinct CDR3 sequences, 4.5% to 5.5% recorded once. Time point of the sample: pre-sensitization, week 0. Treatment in this sample: therapeutic diphenylcyclopropenone sensitization with weekly scalp DPC. This material consisted of whole blood, taken in connection with sensitization to the hapten diphenylcyclopropenone (DPC). The source is a woman in her forties or fifties with alopecia areata. Some clones in this sample may be carry-over from other donors' samples.

The table lists this clonotype with a few counts. The genes are TRBV6-5 and TRBJ1-2; 12 positions match TRBD1. This CDR3 has 16 amino acids. Germline CDR1 reads MNHEY; CDR2 reads SVGAGI. V lost 2 bases, J lost 6 bases, and 7 bases stayed unmatched. This CDR3 reads CASSYASGQGADGYTF. The CDR3 nucleotides are TGTGCCAGCAGTTACGCTTCGGGACAGGGGGCAGATGGCTACACCTTC.

V and J are TRBV5-6 and TRBJ2-3; D is possibly TRBD1 (5 bases). Per germline, CDR1 SGHDT and CDR2 YYEEEE. The CDR3 extends over 16 amino acids. The germline V and J ends were trimmed by 2 bases and 0 bases, with 13 bases remaining between them. The CDR3 nucleotides are TGTGCCAGCAGCTTTCCGACAGCCCCTAGCACAGATACGCAGTATTTT. Translated: CASSFPTAPSTDTQYF.

The sample holds many counts of this clonotype. The J gene is TRBJ2-2, the V gene TRBV13; 8 positions agree with TRBD1. The trim removed 5 bases at V and 6 bases at J, leaving 8 bases unmatched. Germline V gene sequence: CDR1 PRHDT, CDR2 FYEKMQ (reference sequence). The length of the CDR3 is 15 residues. CDR3 DNA sequence: TGTGCCAGCAGCAGCGGACAGGGAGCGGCCGGGGAGCTGTTTTTT. Translating gives CASSSGQGAAGELFF.

This clonotype was counted at least ten times. The chain employs TRBV2 and TRBJ2-1; D is unclear. CDR3 size: 12 residues. Per the germline V gene, CDR1 is SNHLY and CDR2 is FYNNEI. Trimming stripped 7 bases from V and 6 bases from J, with 10 bases between. In DNA form, the CDR3 reads TGTGCCAGCAACCTCGCCCCCAATGAGCAGTTCTTC. It codes for CASNLAPNEQFF.

This rearrangement joins TRBV2 to TRBJ1-5; weak D call: TRBD1 (6 bases). Trimming removed 4 bases at V and 7 bases at J, with 14 bases between. CDR3 length: 14 residues. Germline V lookup: CDR1 SNHLY, CDR2 FYNNEI. In DNA form, the CDR3 reads TGTGCCAGCAGTGTCCAGGGGTCGAGCCAGCCCCAGCATTTT. It codes for CASSVQGSSQPQHF.

This clonotype was seen a handful of times. The rearrangement joins TRBV5-5 to TRBJ1-5; D gene uncertain. The V end lost 4 bases, the J end lost 0 bases, and 8 bases lay between the germline ends. Germline V gene data show CDR1 as SGHKS and CDR2 as YYEKEE (reference sequence). CDR3 length: 14 residues. The CDR3 bases are TGTGCCAGCAGCGGCAGTCATAGCAATCAGCCCCAGCATTTT. It is translated as CASSGSHSNQPQHF.

This clonotype has at least ten counts. The chain carries TRBV28 and TRBJ1-3; the D is unclear. This CDR3 comprises 16 residues. In germline, CDR1 is MDHEN, CDR2 SYDVKM. V lost 8 bases and J 0 bases, leaving 17 bases between the germline ends. CDR3 DNA: TGTGCCAGCTCCTTATACGAGGCATACTCTGGAAACACCATATATTTT. Amino acids: CASSLYEAYSGNTIYF.

At least ten counts were recorded for this clonotype. CDR3 bases: TGCAGCGTTGGAAATAGGGCTAATGAAAAACTGTTTTTT. Residues: CSVGNRANEKLFF. The chain has TRBV29-1 and TRBJ1-4; D is unresolved. The germline CDR1 and CDR2 sequences are SQVTM and ANQGSEA. The CDR3 totals 13 residues. With 4 bases removed from V and 3 bases from J, the gap between germline ends came to 9 bases.

This clonotype was counted only a few times. The chain carries TRBV5-1 and TRBJ2-3; D is unresolved. Germline CDR1 reads SGHRS; CDR2 reads YFSETQ. The V end lost 1 base, the J end lost 2 bases, and 11 bases lay between the germline ends. This CDR3 is built from 15 residues. Here the CDR3 reads CASSLNHRDTDTQYF. In DNA form, the CDR3 reads TGCGCCAGCAGCTTGAACCACAGAGACACAGATACGCAGTATTTT.

This clonotype was picked up a small number of times. The CDR3 is CASSVASGGSNEQFF. CDR3 in DNA: TGTGCCAGCAGCGTAGCCAGCGGGGGTTCTAATGAGCAGTTCTTC. The genes are TRBV9 and TRBJ2-1; 8 bases are a match to TRBD2. Per germline, CDR1 SGDLS and CDR2 YYNGEE. With 0 bases clipped from V and 7 bases from J, the junction kept 6 bases outside the gene matches. The CDR3 consists of 15 residues.

This clonotype was seen repeatedly, ten times or more. This chain joins TRBV4-2 and TRBJ2-2; TRBD2 agrees at 11 bases. The length of the CDR3 is 17 residues. Trimming at V came to 0 bases and at J to 4 bases, leaving 4 bases not matched to a gene. CDR1 is LGHNA, CDR2 YNFKEQ, per germline. The DNA for the CDR3 is TGTGCCAGCAGCCAAGAAGAGACTAGCGGGATCACCGGGGAGCTGTTTTTT. This translates into CASSQEETSGITGELFF.

Many counts were recorded for this clonotype. The rearrangement joins TRBV6-2 or TRBV6-3 to TRBJ2-1, with D perhaps matching TRBD2 (7 bases). This CDR3 is 19 amino acids long. V lost 4 bases and J 1 base, leaving 23 bases between the germline ends. Germline lookup yields CDR1 MNHEY and CDR2 SVGEGT. CDR3 residues: CASSWHRGAGGVSYNEQFF. CDR3 DNA sequence: TGTGCCAGCAGTTGGCACCGGGGGGCTGGAGGAGTGTCCTACAATGAGCAGTTCTTC.

The genes are TRBV3-1 and TRBJ2-3; 10 positions match TRBD2. Germline V gives CDR1 LGHDT, CDR2 YNNKEL (reference sequence). Germline trimming cut 4 bases from V and 1 base from J; bases unmatched to any gene: 5. The CDR3 sequence is 16 residues long. CDR3 bases: TGTGCCAGCAGCCCAGCGGGGGGGGCGGGCACAGATACGCAGTATTTT. Its protein is CASSPAGGAGTDTQYF.

This clonotype was seen more than once but under ten times. The CDR3 coding sequence is TGTGCCAGCCGAAAGGGGAGGGCCAATCAGCCCCAGCATTTT. Residues: CASRKGRANQPQHF. The chain couples TRBV12-3 or TRBV12-4 to TRBJ1-5; the D gene is possibly TRBD1 (5 bases). The V and J ends lost 8 bases and 3 bases respectively, with 14 bases between them. CDR3 length equals 14 residues.

In this sample, this clonotype turned up many times. The chain has TRBV12-3 or TRBV12-4 and TRBJ2-3; 11 nucleotides agree with TRBD2. The CDR3 spans 12 residues. Trimming removed 7 bases from V and 8 bases from J; junction bases left unmatched: 2. The CDR3 DNA is TGTGCCAGCACCGGGACTAGCGGTACGCAGTATTTT. It yields the protein CASTGTSGTQYF.

This clonotype was seen ten or more times. The chain links TRBV20-1 to TRBJ1-1, with D possibly TRBD1 on 5 matching bases. V was pared by 0 bases and J by 4 bases, with 15 bases between. The germline V gene encodes CDR1 DFQATT and CDR2 SNEGSKA (reference sequence). This CDR3 is 15 amino acids long. The CDR3 loop is CSARDRRGPSTEAFF. The CDR3 bases are TGCAGTGCTAGAGATCGTCGGGGCCCTAGCACTGAAGCTTTCTTT.

This clonotype has a count of ten or more. The chain joins TRBV5-1 to TRBJ2-1; 9 nucleotides agree with TRBD2. The CDR3 extends over 15 amino acids. In germline, CDR1 is SGHRS, CDR2 YFSETQ. Trimming cost V 5 bases and J 4 bases; bases outside gene matches: 7. The CDR3 DNA reads TGCGCCAGCAGGGCCGCTAGCGGGGTTTACAATGAGCAGTTCTTC. Its translation: CASRAASGVYNEQFF.

This clonotype has only a few counts. This chain joins TRBV24-1 and TRBJ2-7, with 7 nucleotides matching TRBD2. There are 13 residues in the CDR3. J gave up 7 bases and V 5 bases, and 7 bases lay outside the gene matches. In germline, CDR1 is KGHDR, CDR2 SFDVKD. The CDR3 DNA is TGTGCCACCAGTGGGGCGGGAGTGAGTGAGCAGTACTTC. It encodes CATSGAGVSEQYF.

The gene calls are TRBV28 and TRBJ2-1; D is uncertain. Germline CDR1 MDHEN, CDR2 SYDVKM. Trimming removed 7 bases at V and 0 bases at J, with 10 bases between. The length of the CDR3 is 14 residues. The CDR3 DNA sequence: TGTGCCAGCAAGCAATCGGCCTCCTACAATGAGCAGTTCTTC. Its protein product is CASKQSASYNEQFF.

This clonotype was seen a handful of times. The V call is TRBV7-2, the J call TRBJ1-2, with D unresolved. The length of the CDR3 is 13 residues. The germline V and J ends were trimmed by 1 base and 7 bases, with 10 bases remaining between them. Germline assignment: CDR1 SGHTA and CDR2 FQGNSA. The CDR3 DNA sequence: TGTGCCAGCAGCTTAGTATCGTCTATTGGCTACACCTTC. Its protein product is CASSLVSSIGYTF.